Listed below are T cell receptor beta chains from one sample, sequenced in a study of blood T cell repertoires in COVID-19. Data came from immunoSEQ multiplex PCR; TCRdb stores just in-frame clones and leaves some out. The table records more than 450,000 clones, around 90% of them present only once. The source material was PBMCs or T cells enriched from blood (not recorded which). The receptor set was obtained from a woman between 18 and 29 years old who had recovered from COVID-19. Both conserved end residues are part of each CDR3. Fields, in order: J gene, D gene, V gene, clone size, CDR3 protein, CDR3 DNA. D genes are given only for firm matches. Rows may omit the clone size; those that give it use once, few, many or a size class.

j_gene: TRBJ2-1; d_gene: -; v_gene: TRBV3-1/TRBV3-2; abundance: -; CDR3aa: CASSQGKAGRRDEQFF; CDR3nt: TGTGCCAGCAGCCAAGGGAAAGCAGGGAGGAGGGATGAGCAGTTCTTC
j_gene: TRBJ2-5; d_gene: TRBD2; v_gene: TRBV27; abundance: -; CDR3aa: CASSLPRGGGAGETQYF; CDR3nt: TGTGCCAGCAGTTTACCTAGGGGCGGGGGGGCAGGCGAGACCCAGTACTTC
j_gene: TRBJ1-1; d_gene: -; v_gene: TRBV12-3/TRBV12-4; abundance: -; CDR3aa: CASSLGVEAFF; CDR3nt: TGTGCCAGCAGTTTAGGAGTAGAAGCTTTCTTT
j_gene: TRBJ1-1; d_gene: -; v_gene: TRBV11-2; abundance: -; CDR3aa: CASRIGARTEAFF; CDR3nt: TGTGCCAGCAGGATTGGGGCTAGGACTGAAGCTTTCTTT
j_gene: TRBJ2-5; d_gene: TRBD1; v_gene: TRBV28; abundance: -; CDR3aa: CASRTGGPQETQYF; CDR3nt: TGTGCCAGCAGGACAGGGGGCCCCCAAGAGACCCAGTACTTC
j_gene: TRBJ1-5; d_gene: -; v_gene: TRBV4-1; abundance: few; CDR3aa: CASSQGSHSNQPQHF; CDR3nt: TGCGCCAGCAGCCAAGGAAGCCATAGCAATCAGCCCCAGCATTTT
j_gene: TRBJ1-2; d_gene: TRBD1; v_gene: TRBV7-8; abundance: once; CDR3aa: CASSPQGARGYTF; CDR3nt: TGTGCCAGCAGCCCCCAGGGGGCAAGGGGCTACACCTTC
j_gene: TRBJ1-4; d_gene: -; v_gene: TRBV7-3; abundance: -; CDR3aa: CASSLAISTTNEKLFF; CDR3nt: TGTGCCAGCAGCTTAGCCATCAGTACAACTAATGAAAAACTGTTTTTT
j_gene: TRBJ2-3; d_gene: TRBD2; v_gene: TRBV5-1; abundance: -; CDR3aa: CASSLVLAGSTDTQYF; CDR3nt: TGCGCCAGCAGCTTGGTGCTAGCGGGTAGCACAGATACGCAGTATTTT
j_gene: TRBJ1-3; d_gene: TRBD1; v_gene: TRBV3-1/TRBV3-2; abundance: few; CDR3aa: CASSQDLGQEGNTIYF; CDR3nt: TGTGCCAGCAGCCAAGATTTGGGACAGGAAGGAAACACCATATATTTT
j_gene: TRBJ1-1; d_gene: TRBD1; v_gene: TRBV29-1; abundance: once; CDR3aa: CSARTGMGAFF; CDR3nt: TGCAGCGCCCGGACAGGGATGGGAGCTTTCTTT
j_gene: TRBJ2-5; d_gene: -; v_gene: TRBV11-2; abundance: -; CDR3aa: CASSSLGVGTQYF; CDR3nt: TGTGCCAGCAGCTCACTAGGTGTCGGGACCCAGTACTTC
j_gene: TRBJ2-3; d_gene: TRBD2; v_gene: TRBV12-5; abundance: -; CDR3aa: CASLRGDTDTQYF; CDR3nt: TGTGCTAGTTTGCGGGGGGATACAGATACGCAGTATTTT
j_gene: TRBJ2-7; d_gene: -; v_gene: TRBV5-5; abundance: -; CDR3aa: CASSLAQGSLAYEQYF; CDR3nt: TGTGCCAGCAGCTTGGCCCAGGGTTCGTTGGCCTACGAGCAGTACTTC
j_gene: TRBJ1-6; d_gene: -; v_gene: TRBV7-2; abundance: -; CDR3aa: CASSLAQGGLNSPLHF; CDR3nt: TGTGCCAGCAGCTTAGCGCAGGGTGGATTAAATTCACCCCTCCACTTT
j_gene: TRBJ1-1; d_gene: -; v_gene: TRBV12-3/TRBV12-4; abundance: -; CDR3aa: CASSYGTEAFF; CDR3nt: TGTGCCAGCAGTTACGGGACTGAAGCTTTCTTT
j_gene: TRBJ2-5; d_gene: TRBD2; v_gene: TRBV9; abundance: -; CDR3aa: CASSVRGEETQYF; CDR3nt: TGTGCCAGCAGCGTCCGGGGGGAAGAGACCCAGTACTTC
j_gene: TRBJ1-2; d_gene: -; v_gene: TRBV24-1; abundance: -; CDR3aa: CATSDPNSGISYGYTF; CDR3nt: TGTGCCACCAGTGATCCCAATTCCGGGATCTCCTATGGCTACACCTTC
j_gene: TRBJ1-1; d_gene: TRBD1; v_gene: TRBV28; abundance: -; CDR3aa: CASSFQDRGSGNTEAFF; CDR3nt: TGTGCCAGCAGTTTTCAGGACAGGGGCAGCGGAAACACTGAAGCTTTCTTT
j_gene: TRBJ1-4; d_gene: -; v_gene: TRBV24-1; abundance: -; CDR3aa: CATRRREGGEKLFF; CDR3nt: TGTGCCACCAGGAGGCGGGAGGGAGGGGAAAAACTGTTTTTT
j_gene: TRBJ1-2; d_gene: -; v_gene: TRBV5-1; abundance: -; CDR3aa: CASSRIQIVGDELYGYTF; CDR3nt: TGCGCCAGCAGCCGGATTCAGATAGTAGGGGATGAGCTCTATGGCTACACCTTC
j_gene: TRBJ2-3; d_gene: -; v_gene: TRBV27; abundance: -; CDR3aa: CASRFTSWGTDTQYF; CDR3nt: TGTGCCAGCAGGTTTACTAGTTGGGGCACAGATACGCAGTATTTT